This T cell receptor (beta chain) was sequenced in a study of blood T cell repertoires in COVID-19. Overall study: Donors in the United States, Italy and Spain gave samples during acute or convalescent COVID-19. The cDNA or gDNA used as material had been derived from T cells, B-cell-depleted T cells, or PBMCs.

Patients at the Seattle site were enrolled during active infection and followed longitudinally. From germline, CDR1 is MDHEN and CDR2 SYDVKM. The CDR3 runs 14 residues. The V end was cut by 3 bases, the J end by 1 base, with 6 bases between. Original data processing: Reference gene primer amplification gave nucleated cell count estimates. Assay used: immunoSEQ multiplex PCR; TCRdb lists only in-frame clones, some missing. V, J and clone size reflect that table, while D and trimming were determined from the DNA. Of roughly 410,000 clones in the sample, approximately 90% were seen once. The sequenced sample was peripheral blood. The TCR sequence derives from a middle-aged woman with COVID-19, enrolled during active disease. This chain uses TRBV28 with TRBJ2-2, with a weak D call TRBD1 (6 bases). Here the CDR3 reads CASSLGQNTGELFF. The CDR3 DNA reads TGTGCCAGCAGTTTGGGACAGAACACCGGGGAGCTGTTTTTT.